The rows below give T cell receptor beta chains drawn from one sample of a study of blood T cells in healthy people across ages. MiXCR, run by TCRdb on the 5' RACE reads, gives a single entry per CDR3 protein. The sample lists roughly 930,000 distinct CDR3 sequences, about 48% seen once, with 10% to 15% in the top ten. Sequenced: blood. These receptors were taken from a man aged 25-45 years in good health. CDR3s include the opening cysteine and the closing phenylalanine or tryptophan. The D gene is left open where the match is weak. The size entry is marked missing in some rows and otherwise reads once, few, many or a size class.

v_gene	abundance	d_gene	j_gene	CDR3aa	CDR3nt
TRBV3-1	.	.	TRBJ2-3	CASSPYGGRFTDTQYF	TGTGCCAGCAGCCCATACGGCGGGCGTTTCACAGATACGCAGTATTTT
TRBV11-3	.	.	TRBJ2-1	CASSFTQAPYNEQFF	TGTGCCAGCAGCTTTACCCAGGCCCCTTACAATGAGCAGTTCTTC
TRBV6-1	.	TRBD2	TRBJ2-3	CASSHGTSTTDTQYF	TGTGCCAGCAGTCACGGGACTAGCACCACAGATACGCAGTATTTT
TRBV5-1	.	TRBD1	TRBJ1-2	CASSPGQGLNGYTF	TGCGCCAGCAGCCCCGGACAGGGTTTGAATGGCTACACCTTC
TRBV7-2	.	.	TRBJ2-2	CASSLVTSIVGELFF	TGTGCCAGCAGCTTAGTAACTAGTATAGTCGGGGAGCTGTTTTTT
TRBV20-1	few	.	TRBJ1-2	CSAWTDYYGYTF	TGCAGTGCCTGGACAGATTACTATGGCTACACCTTC
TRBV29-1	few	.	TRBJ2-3	CSTRRGGHSTDTQYF	TGCAGCACACGGAGGGGGGGACATAGCACAGATACGCAGTATTTT
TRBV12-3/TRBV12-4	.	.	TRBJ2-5	CASGDLYQETQYF	TGTGCCAGCGGGGACTTGTACCAAGAGACCCAGTACTTC
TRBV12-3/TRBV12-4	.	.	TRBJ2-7	CASSLSVGAGWAEQYF	TGTGCCAGCAGTTTGTCGGTTGGGGCCGGTTGGGCCGAGCAGTACTTC
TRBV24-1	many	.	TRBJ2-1	CATSDSQHNEQFF	TGTGCCACCAGTGATTCTCAGCACAATGAGCAGTTCTTC
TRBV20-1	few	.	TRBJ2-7	CSAIGTATYEQYF	TGCAGTGCTATAGGGACTGCAACCTACGAGCAGTACTTC
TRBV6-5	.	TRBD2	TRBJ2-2	CASRASGGAGELFF	TGTGCCAGCAGGGCTAGCGGGGGGGCCGGGGAGCTGTTTTTT
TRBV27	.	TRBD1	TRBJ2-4	CASSSTGAGRYF	TGTGCCAGCAGTTCCACAGGGGCAGGGCGGTACTTC
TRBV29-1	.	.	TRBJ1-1	CSVAAGFEAFF	TGCAGCGTTGCAGCGGGGTTTGAAGCTTTCTTT
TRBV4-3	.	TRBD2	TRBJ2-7	CASSRGLAGLSSYEQYF	TGCGCCAGCAGCCGAGGACTAGCGGGGTTGAGCTCCTACGAGCAGTACTTC
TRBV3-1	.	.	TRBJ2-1	CASSQEGVGTNNEQFF	TGTGCCAGCAGCCAAGAGGGGGTGGGGACCAACAATGAGCAGTTCTTC
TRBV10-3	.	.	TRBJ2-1	CATQAGSYEGYNEQFF	TGTGCCACTCAGGCGGGGTCCTATGAGGGATACAATGAGCAGTTCTTC
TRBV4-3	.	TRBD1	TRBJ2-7	CAASQSGTGEVYEQYF	TGCGCCGCCAGCCAATCCGGGACAGGGGAGGTCTACGAGCAGTACTTC
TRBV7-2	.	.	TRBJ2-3	CASSGSLVEASTDTQYF	TGTGCCAGCAGCGGGTCACTAGTGGAGGCTAGCACAGATACGCAGTATTTT
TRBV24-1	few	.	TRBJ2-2	CATSDERGPGELFF	TGTGCCACCAGTGACGAACGGGGGCCCGGGGAGCTGTTTTTT
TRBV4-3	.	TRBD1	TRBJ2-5	CASSRKQGDQETQYF	TGCGCCAGCAGCCGAAAACAGGGGGACCAAGAGACCCAGTACTTC
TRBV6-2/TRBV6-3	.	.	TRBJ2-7	CASSQTGEPYEQYF	TGTGCCAGCAGCCAGACGGGTGAGCCCTACGAGCAGTACTTC
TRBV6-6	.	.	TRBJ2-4	CASSPTATVKNIQYF	TGTGCCAGCAGTCCCACCGCGACAGTTAAAAACATTCAGTACTTC
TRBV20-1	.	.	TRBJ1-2	CSALRQAHYGYTF	TGCAGTGCTCTCCGACAGGCACACTATGGCTACACCTTC
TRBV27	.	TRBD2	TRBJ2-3	CASSISGGVTDTQYF	TGTGCCAGCAGTATTAGCGGGGGGGTTACAGATACGCAGTATTTT
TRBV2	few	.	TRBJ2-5	CASSELRGTQYF	TGTGCCAGCAGTGAACTGAGGGGGACCCAGTACTTC
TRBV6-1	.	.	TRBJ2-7	CASSHMTEAYEQYF	TGTGCCAGCAGTCATATGACCGAGGCCTACGAGCAGTACTTC
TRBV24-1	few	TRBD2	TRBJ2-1	CATSDRGLAQNEQFF	TGTGCCACCAGTGACCGTGGACTAGCTCAAAATGAGCAGTTCTTC
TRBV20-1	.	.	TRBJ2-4	CSATGSTGETKNIQYF	TGCAGTGCCACCGGGTCGACAGGAGAAACGAAAAACATTCAGTACTTC
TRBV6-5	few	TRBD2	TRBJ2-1	CASSQTTGLVGNEQFF	TGTGCCAGCAGTCAGACGACGGGACTAGTTGGCAATGAGCAGTTCTTC
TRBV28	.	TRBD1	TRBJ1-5	CASSPDRDLGQPQHF	TGTGCCAGCAGTCCTGACAGGGACCTCGGTCAGCCCCAGCATTTT
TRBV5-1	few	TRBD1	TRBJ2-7	CASSGTGVYEQYF	TGCGCCAGCAGCGGGACAGGGGTCTACGAGCAGTACTTC
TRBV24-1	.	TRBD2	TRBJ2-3	CATSDAAGGSTDTQYF	TGTGCCACCAGTGATGCAGCGGGGGGAAGCACAGATACGCAGTATTTT
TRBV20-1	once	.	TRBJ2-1	CSARHTSMGINEQFF	TGCAGTGCTCGCCACACTAGTATGGGTATCAATGAGCAGTTCTTC
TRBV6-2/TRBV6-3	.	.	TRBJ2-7	CASSYPLAGEQYF	TGTGCCAGCAGTTACCCACTAGCTGGCGAGCAGTACTTC
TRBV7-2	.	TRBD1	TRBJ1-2	CASSFSTGGINYGYTF	TGTGCCAGCAGCTTTAGCACAGGGGGCATCAACTATGGCTACACCTTC
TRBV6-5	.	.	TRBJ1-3	CASSPRQLLSGNTIYF	TGTGCCAGCAGTCCACGACAATTGCTATCCGGAAACACCATATATTTT
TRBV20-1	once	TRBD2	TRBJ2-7	CGASSGDVYEQYF	TGCGGTGCTAGTAGCGGGGATGTTTACGAGCAGTACTTC
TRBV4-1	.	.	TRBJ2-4	CASSQERGAKNIQYF	TGCGCCAGCAGCCAAGAAAGGGGGGCCAAAAACATTCAGTACTTC
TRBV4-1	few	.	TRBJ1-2	CASSQWAASGYTF	TGCGCCAGCAGCCAATGGGCAGCCTCGGGCTACACCTTC
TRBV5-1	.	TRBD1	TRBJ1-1	CASSLDNTGGTEAFF	TGCGCCAGCAGCTTGGACAATACAGGGGGCACTGAAGCTTTCTTT
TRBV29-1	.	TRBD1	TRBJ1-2	CGVAQGQGFYGYTF	TGCGGTGTTGCCCAGGGACAGGGGTTCTATGGCTACACCTTC
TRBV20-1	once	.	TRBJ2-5	CSRQRQETQYF	TGCAGTCGACAGCGCCAAGAGACCCAGTACTTC
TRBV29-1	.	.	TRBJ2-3	CSVVHGTDTQYF	TGCAGCGTTGTCCACGGCACAGATACGCAGTATTTT
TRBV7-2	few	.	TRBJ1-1	CASSPSGVGNTEAFF	TGTGCCAGCAGCCCATCGGGGGTTGGGAACACTGAAGCTTTCTTT
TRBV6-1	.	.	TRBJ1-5	CASSEAVLLSNQPQHF	TGTGCCAGCAGTGAAGCGGTACTCCTTAGCAATCAGCCCCAGCATTTT
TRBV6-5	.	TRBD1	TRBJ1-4	CASSSINRGANEKLFF	TGTGCCAGCAGTTCAATCAACAGGGGGGCTAATGAAAAACTGTTTTTT
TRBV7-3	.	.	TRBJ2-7	CASSLSGTFPYEQYF	TGTGCCAGCAGCTTAAGCGGGACATTTCCCTACGAGCAGTACTTC
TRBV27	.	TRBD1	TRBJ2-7	CASSLLSGTGIYEQYF	TGTGCCAGCAGTCTTCTCTCCGGGACAGGGATCTACGAGCAGTACTTC